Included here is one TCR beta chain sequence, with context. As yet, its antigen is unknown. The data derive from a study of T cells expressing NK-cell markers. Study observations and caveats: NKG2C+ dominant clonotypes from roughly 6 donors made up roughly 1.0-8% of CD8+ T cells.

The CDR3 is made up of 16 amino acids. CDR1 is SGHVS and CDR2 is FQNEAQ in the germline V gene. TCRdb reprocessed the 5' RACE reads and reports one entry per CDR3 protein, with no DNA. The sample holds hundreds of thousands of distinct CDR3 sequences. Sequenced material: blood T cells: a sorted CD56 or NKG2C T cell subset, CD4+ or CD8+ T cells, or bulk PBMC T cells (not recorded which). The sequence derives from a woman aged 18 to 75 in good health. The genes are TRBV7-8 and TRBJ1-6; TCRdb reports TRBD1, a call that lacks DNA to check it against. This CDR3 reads CASSPARPGIGSPLHF.